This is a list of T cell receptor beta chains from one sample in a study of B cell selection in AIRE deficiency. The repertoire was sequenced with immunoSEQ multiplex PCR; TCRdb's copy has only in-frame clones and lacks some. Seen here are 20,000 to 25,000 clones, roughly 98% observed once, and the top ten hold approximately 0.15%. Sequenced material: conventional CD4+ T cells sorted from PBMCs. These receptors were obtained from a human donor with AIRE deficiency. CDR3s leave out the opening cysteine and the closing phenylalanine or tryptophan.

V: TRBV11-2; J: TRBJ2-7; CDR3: ASSLDPGSYEQY
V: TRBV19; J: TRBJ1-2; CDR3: ASSPGTVTGYT
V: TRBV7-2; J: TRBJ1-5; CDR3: ASSLRQTDQPQH
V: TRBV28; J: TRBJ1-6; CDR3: ATFDLGRSYNSPLH
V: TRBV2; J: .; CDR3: ASSVYEQY
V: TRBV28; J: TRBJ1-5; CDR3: ASDSGYNQPQH
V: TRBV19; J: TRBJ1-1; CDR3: ASSIRAF
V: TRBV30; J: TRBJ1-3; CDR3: AHDPGAGNTIY
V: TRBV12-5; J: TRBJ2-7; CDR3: ASGLEGQVYEQY
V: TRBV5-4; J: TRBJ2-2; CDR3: ASSLLPERGDGELF
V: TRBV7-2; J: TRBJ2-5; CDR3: ASSQWVQSQETQY
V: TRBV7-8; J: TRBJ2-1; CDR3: ASSLEASRSYNEQF
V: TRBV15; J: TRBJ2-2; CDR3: ATSRDLAGTGELF
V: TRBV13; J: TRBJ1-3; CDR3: ASSSGPRGPGNTIY
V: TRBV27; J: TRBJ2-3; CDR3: ASSSVGKGTDTQY
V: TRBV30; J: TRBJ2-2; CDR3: AWGWSDTGELF
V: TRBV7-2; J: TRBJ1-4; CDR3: ASRLDSRKTNEKLF
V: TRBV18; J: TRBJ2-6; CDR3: ASSPVPTGFSGANVLT
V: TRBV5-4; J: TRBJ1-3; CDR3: ASSSQGAVDTIY
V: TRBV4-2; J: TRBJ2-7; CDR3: ASSQDLLVYEQY
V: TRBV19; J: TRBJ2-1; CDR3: ASSTTGQGREGEQF
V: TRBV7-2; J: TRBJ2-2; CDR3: ASSGGGQRVRFPRELF
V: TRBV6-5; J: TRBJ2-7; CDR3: ASSYSLRPYEQY
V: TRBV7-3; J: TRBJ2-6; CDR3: ASSLSGDGANVLT
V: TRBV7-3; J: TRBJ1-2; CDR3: ASSPDIGYGYT
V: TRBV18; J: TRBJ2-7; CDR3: ASSPPNDYYEQY
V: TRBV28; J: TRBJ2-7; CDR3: ASSLIGGRASYEQY
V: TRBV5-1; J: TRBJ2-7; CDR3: ASSQRTGAYEQY
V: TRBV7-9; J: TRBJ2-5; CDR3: ASSIRQGTETQY
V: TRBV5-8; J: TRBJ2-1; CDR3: ASSLDRGSYNEQF
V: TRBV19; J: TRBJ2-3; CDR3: ASSISPGSRTDTQY
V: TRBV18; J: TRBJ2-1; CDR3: ASSPNDGNEQF
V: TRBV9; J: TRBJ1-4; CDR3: ASSLTREGKLF
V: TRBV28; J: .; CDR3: ASSSWAGADSYEQY
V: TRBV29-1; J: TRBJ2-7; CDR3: SVELGQPQDEQY
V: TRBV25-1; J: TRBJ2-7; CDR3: ASSEYAASGDEQY
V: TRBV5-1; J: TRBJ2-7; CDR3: ASSPNWRTYEQY
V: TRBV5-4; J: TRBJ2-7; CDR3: ASSLSVGNWKQY
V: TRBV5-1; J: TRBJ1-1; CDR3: ASSLASGATEAF
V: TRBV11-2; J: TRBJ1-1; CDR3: ASSLEDQGYTEAF
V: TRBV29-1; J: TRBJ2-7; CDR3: SVEGWTWPYEQY
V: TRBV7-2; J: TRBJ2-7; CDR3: ASSLRWGGSYEQY
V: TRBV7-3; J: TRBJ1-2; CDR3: ASSFGQGHGYT
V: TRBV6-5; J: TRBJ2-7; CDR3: ASSYLGTASYEQY
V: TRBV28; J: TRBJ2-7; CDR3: ASSLTASGTDWEEQY
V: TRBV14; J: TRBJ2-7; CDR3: ASSQDRRASWY
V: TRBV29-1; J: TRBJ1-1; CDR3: SVGVMTEAF
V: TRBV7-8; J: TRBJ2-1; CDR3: ASSGTSGRLSSYNEQF
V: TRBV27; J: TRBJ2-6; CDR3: ASKTSGSSSGANVLT
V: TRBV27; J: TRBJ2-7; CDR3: ASSLRVSYEQY
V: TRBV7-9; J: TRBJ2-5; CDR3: ASSLAGGKETQY
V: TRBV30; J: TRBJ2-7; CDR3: AWSVGLDEQY
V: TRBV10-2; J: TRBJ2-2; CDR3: ASRAGTSASTGELF
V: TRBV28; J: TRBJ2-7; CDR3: ASSIRVGVYEQY
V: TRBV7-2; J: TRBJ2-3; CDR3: ASSLRGSTDTQY
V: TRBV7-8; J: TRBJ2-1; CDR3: ASSFNRGIRAEQF
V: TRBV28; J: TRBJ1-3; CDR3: ASSSRQVSGNTIY
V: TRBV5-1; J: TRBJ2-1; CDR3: ASSLGVTEQF
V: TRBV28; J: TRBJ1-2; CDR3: ASSPYGQYGYT
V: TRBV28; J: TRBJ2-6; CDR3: ASTPDRRWANVLT